The clone carrying this T cell receptor beta chain was observed many times. The antigen is not known. These data belong to a study of spatial heterogeneity in lung cancer. As for the study in general: There were consistently more beta-chain sequences detected than alpha-chain sequences. Notes on the study in general: Ubiquitous expanded tumor TCRs showed up in blood more at resection than follow-up.

Germline lookup yields CDR1 DFQATT and CDR2 SNEGSKA (reference sequence). The CDR3 is 12 amino acids. Deletions cut 6 bases from V and 1 base from J, with 7 bases between. Time point denoted: sample taken at primary tumor resection. Extraction of whole RNA from tumor, nontumor lung or frozen PBMC preceded unsorted sequencing. Samples came from about 72 TRACERx patients with untreated early-stage lung cancer. Unique molecular identifiers tagged every individual TCR cDNA molecule. TCRdb re-derived calls from the 5' RACE reads in MiXCR, one entry per CDR3 protein. This table holds about 10,000 distinct CDR3 sequences, approximately 5% found once.

This sequence joins TRBV20-1 and TRBJ1-3; D ambiguous. The receptor's source is a male donor with early-stage non-small cell lung cancer. The sample in question was PBMCs, obtained at surgery. In nucleotides, the CDR3 is TGCAGTGCCATGGGTTCTGGAAACACCATATATTTT. Translating gives CSAMGSGNTIYF.